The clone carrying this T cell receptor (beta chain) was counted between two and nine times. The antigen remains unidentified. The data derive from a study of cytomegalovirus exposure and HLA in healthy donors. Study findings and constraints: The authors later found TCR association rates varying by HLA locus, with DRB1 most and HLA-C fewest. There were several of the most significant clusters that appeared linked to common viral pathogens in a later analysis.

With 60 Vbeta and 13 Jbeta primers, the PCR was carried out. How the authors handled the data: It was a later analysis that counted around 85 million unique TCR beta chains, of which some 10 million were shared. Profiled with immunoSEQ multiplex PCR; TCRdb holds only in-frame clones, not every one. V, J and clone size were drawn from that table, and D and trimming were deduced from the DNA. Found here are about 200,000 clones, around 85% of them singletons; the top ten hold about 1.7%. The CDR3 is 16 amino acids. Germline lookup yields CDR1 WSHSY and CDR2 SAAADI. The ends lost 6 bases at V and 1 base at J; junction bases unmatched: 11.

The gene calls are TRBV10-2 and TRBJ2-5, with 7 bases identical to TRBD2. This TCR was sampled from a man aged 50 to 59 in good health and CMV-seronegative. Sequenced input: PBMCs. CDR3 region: CASRGGVAGGQETQYF. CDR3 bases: TGCGCCAGCAGGGGGGGGGTAGCGGGTGGCCAAGAGACCCAGTACTTC.